This T cell receptor (beta chain) was sequenced in a study of blood T cell repertoires in COVID-19. Whole-study context: PBMCs, B-cell-depleted T cells, or T cells were the source of the cDNA or gDNA that made up the material.

Losses at the gene ends were 8 bases for V and 1 base for J; bases not matched to a gene: 6. The CDR3 is made up of 14 amino acids. Germline assignment: CDR1 KGHSH and CDR2 LQKENI. In the original analysis: The assay estimated nucleated cells by amplifying reference gene primers. Profiled with immunoSEQ multiplex PCR; TCRdb holds only in-frame clones, not every one. The D gene and trimming were derived from the DNA, and the V and J assignments and clone size from that table. The profile shows approximately 85,000 clones, around 81% of them singletons. This TCR derives from an older woman with active or convalescent COVID-19. V gene TRBV18 combines with J gene TRBJ1-1, with 8 bases that match TRBD1. The sequenced material came from peripheral blood. For the CDR3, the DNA is TGTGCCAGCCTCAGGGGGCCGGGGAACACTGAAGCTTTCTTT. It codes for CASLRGPGNTEAFF.